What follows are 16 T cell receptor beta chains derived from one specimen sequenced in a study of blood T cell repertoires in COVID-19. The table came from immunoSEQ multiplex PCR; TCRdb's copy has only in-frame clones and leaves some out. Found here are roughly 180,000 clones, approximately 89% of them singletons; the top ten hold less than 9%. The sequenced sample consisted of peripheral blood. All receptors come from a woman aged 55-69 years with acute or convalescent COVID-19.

The CDR3 protein is CASSDLQHPTDTQYF. The CDR3 DNA sequence: TGTGCCAGCAGTGATCTCCAACATCCTACAGATACGCAGTATTTT. The J gene is TRBJ2-3, the V gene TRBV6-1; no firm D call. V lost 3 bases, J lost 3 bases, and 13 bases lay in between. Germline CDR1 and CDR2: MNHNS and SASEGT. The CDR3 has 15 amino acids.

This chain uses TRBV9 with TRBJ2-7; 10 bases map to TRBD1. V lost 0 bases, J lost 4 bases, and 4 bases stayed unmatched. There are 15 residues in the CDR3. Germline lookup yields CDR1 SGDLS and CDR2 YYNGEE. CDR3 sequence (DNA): TGTGCCAGCAGCGTAGGGGGACAGGGGTATTACGAGCAGTACTTC. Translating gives CASSVGGQGYYEQYF. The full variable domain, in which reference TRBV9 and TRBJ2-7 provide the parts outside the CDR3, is DSGVTQTPKHLITATGQRVTLRCSPRSGDLSVYWYQQSLDQGLQFLIQYYNGEERAKGNILERFSAQQFPDLHSELNLSSLELGDSALYFCASSVGGQGYYEQYFGPGTRLTVT.

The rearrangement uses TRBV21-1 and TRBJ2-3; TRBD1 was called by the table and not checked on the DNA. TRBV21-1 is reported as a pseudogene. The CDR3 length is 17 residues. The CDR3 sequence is CASSKAAGTGSPDTQYF. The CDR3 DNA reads TGTGCCAGCAGCAAAGCTGCCGGGACAGGGTCCCCGGATACGCAGTATTTT.

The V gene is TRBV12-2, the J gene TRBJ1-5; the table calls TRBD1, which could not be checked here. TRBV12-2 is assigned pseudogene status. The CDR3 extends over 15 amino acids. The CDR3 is CASRFLTGINQPQHF. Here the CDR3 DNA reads TGTGCAAGTCGCTTTCTTACAGGGATCAATCAGCCCCAGCATTTT.

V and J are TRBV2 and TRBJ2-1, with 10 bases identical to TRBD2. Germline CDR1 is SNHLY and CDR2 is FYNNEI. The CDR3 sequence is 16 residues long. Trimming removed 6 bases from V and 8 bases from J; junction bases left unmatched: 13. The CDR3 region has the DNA TGTGCCAGCAGCAGTTCTAGCGGGGGAAGGCCCGATGAGCAGTTCTTC. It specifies CASSSSSGGRPDEQFF.

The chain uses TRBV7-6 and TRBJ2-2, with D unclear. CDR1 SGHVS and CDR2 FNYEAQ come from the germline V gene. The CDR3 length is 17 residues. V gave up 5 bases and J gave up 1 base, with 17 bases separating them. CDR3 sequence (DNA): TGTGCCAGCAGCCACAATTGGGTGGGCAAGAACACCGGGGAGCTGTTTTTT. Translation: CASSHNWVGKNTGELFF.

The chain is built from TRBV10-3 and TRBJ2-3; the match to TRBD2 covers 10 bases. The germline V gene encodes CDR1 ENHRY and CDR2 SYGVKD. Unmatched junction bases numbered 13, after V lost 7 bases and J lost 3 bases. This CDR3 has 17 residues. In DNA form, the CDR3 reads TGTGCCATCAAAGGGGGTACTAGCGGGGAAGGTACAGATACGCAGTATTTT. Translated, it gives CAIKGGTSGEGTDTQYF.

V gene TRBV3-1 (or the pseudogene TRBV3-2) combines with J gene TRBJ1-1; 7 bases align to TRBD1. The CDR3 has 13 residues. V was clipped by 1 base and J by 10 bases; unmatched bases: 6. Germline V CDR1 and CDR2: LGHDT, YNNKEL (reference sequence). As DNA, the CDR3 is TGTGCCAGCAGCCAAGGGTTGGCAGGGGGAGCTTTCTTT. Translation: CASSQGLAGGAFF.

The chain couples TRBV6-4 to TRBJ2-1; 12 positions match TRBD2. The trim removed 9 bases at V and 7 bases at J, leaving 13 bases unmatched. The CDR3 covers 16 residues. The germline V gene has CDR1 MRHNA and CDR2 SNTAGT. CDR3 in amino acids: CARSYLSSGRGNEQFF. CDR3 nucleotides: TGTGCCAGGAGCTACCTTTCTAGCGGGAGGGGGAATGAGCAGTTCTTC.

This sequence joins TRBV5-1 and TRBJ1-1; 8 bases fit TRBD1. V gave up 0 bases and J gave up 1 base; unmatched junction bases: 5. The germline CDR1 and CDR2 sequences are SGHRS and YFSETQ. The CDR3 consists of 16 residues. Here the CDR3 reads CASSLGTGLGNTEAFF. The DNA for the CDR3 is TGCGCCAGCAGCTTGGGGACAGGGCTTGGGAACACTGAAGCTTTCTTT.

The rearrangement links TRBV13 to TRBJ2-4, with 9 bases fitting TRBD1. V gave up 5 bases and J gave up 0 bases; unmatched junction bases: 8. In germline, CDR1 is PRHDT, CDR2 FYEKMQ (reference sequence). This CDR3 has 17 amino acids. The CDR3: CASSNTQGALAKNIQYF. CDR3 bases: TGTGCCAGCAGCAATACACAGGGGGCCCTAGCCAAAAACATTCAGTACTTC.

CDR3 DNA: TGTGCCAGCAGCCCCCAGCGGGAGAGCTCCTACGAGCAGTACTTC. Translated: CASSPQRESSYEQYF. The chain links TRBV3-1 (or the pseudogene TRBV3-2) to TRBJ2-7; 8 bases are a match to TRBD2. The CDR3 length is 15 residues. Germline V gives CDR1 LGHDT, CDR2 YNNKEL (reference sequence). V lost 4 bases to trimming and J lost 0 bases; unmatched junction nucleotides: 5.

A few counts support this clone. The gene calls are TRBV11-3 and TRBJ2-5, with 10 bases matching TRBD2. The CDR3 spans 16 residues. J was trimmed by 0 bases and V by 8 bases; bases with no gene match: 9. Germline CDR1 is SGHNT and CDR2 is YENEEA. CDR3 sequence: CASQPGTSGDQETQYF. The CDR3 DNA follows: TGTGCCAGCCAACCTGGAACTAGCGGGGACCAAGAGACCCAGTACTTC.

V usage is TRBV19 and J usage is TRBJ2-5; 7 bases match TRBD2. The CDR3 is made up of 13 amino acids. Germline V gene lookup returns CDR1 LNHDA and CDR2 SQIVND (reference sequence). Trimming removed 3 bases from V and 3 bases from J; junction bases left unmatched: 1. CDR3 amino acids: CASSIAGEETQYF. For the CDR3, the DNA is TGTGCCAGTAGTATTGCGGGGGAAGAGACCCAGTACTTC.

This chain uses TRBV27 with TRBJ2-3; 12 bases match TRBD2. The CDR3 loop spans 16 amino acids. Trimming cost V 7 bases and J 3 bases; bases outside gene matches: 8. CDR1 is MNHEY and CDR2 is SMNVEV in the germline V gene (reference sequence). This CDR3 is CASTRLAGDLTDTQYF. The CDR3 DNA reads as TGTGCCAGCACCCGACTAGCGGGAGATTTGACAGATACGCAGTATTTT.

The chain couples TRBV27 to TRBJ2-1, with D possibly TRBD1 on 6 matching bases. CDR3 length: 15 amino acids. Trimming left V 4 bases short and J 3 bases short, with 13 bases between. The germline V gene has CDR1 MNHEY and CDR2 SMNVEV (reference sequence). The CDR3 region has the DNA TGTGCCAGCAGTTCGGACAGAATCAACTACAATGAGCAGTTCTTC. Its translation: CASSSDRINYNEQFF.